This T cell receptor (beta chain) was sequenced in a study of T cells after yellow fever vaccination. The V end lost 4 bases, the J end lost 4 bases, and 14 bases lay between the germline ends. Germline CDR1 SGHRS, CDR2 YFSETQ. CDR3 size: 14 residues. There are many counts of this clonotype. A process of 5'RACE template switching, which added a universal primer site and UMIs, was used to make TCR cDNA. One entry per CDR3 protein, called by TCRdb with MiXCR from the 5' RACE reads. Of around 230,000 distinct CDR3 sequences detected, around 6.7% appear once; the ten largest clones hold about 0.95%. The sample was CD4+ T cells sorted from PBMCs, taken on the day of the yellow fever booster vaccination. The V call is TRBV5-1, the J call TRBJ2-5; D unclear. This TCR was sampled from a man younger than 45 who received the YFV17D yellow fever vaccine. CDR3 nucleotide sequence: TGCGCCAGCAGCGCGCCTGCCGTCCCAGAGACCCAGTACTTC. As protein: CASSAPAVPETQYF. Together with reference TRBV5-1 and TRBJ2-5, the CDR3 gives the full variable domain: KAGVTQTPRYLIKTRGQQVTLSCSPISGHRSVSWYQQTPGQGLQFLFEYFSETQRNKGNFPGRFSGRQFSNSRSEMNVSTLELGDSALYLCASSAPAVPETQYFGPGTRLLVL.